These T cell receptor beta chains were read from a single sample in a study of T-cell memory formation after mild COVID-19. In TCRdb, the 5' RACE reads were re-called with MiXCR into one record per CDR3 protein. The table shows about 340,000 distinct CDR3 sequences, with approximately 15% occurring only once. The sample comprised PBMCs or a T cell subset sorted from them (not recorded which). These receptors were taken from a man aged 18-30 years who had mild COVID-19 (a few samples of this study predate the infection). Cell type and time point are not known. Both conserved end residues are part of each CDR3. A D gene is named only where the DNA matches it firmly.

V | D | CDR3
TRBV6-2/TRBV6-3 | NA | CASSYFRGRAFF
TRBV6-1 | NA | CASTGSSSYNSPLHF
TRBV15 | NA | CATSRTGTNTDTQYF
TRBV5-1 | NA | CASSLGAGGTIYF
TRBV5-1 | TRBD1 | CASSQDQGATNEKLFF
TRBV4-2 | NA | CASSPFVGAETQYF
TRBV5-8 | NA | CASREPPRETQYF
TRBV4-1 | NA | CASSQGDFDSGTQYF
TRBV7-9 | NA | CASSPIGGAGEKLFF
TRBV25-1 | NA | CASSELGARPPTEAFF
TRBV5-6 | NA | CASSLGAVTTGELFF
TRBV6-5 | NA | CASSRDLNTGELFF
TRBV7-6 | TRBD1 | CASSLSITGGTEAFF
TRBV12-3/TRBV12-4 | TRBD1 | CASNQQGRTEAFF
TRBV6-5 | TRBD1 | CAVRDRGFSHEQYF
TRBV29-1 | TRBD1 | CSWGDRYPETQYF
TRBV14 | NA | CASSQDPGVGTPLHF
TRBV7-2 | NA | CASSLVKAGDLTDTQYF
TRBV25-1 | TRBD1 | CASSRGTGKNEQFF
TRBV20-1 | NA | CSAPRENTDTQYF
TRBV12-3/TRBV12-4 | NA | CASSLRDPSYNEQFF
TRBV5-1 | TRBD1 | CASSPGQGLVGELFF